Below, 27 T cell receptor beta chains from the same sample are listed, as sequenced in a study of T cell changes during pregnancy in multiple sclerosis (dated by TCRdb to the late 2010s). The library was obtained by the immunoSEQ multiplex PCR assay. Sourced from immuneACCESS, this table was stored by TCRdb with only in-frame sequences that have V and J called. A share of the clones is absent; for the studies checked, an unresolved V gene accounts for under half, and the remainder has no known explanation. The table for this sample lists some 30,000 clones; about nine tenths of them were counted only once. Clones ranked in the top ten supply over 5.5% of the sample. Source: CD8+ T cells from peripheral blood mononuclear cells, taken after pregnancy. Receptor source: a female donor with multiple sclerosis, enrolled in a pregnancy study.

J is TRBJ2-5 and V is TRBV30; 12 bases map to TRBD2. The CDR3 runs 13 residues. The V gene's germline CDR1 is GTSNPN and CDR2 SVGIG (reference sequence). V was clipped by 4 bases and J by 5 bases; unmatched bases: 2. The CDR3 loop is CAWKTSGSETQYF. CDR3 nucleotide sequence: TGTGCCTGGAAGACTAGCGGGAGTGAGACCCAGTACTTC.

The genes are TRBV19 and TRBJ1-5; D unresolved. Deletions cut 3 bases from V and 6 bases from J, with 18 bases between. The CDR3 covers 16 residues. The germline CDR1 and CDR2 sequences are LNHDA and SQIVND (reference sequence). The DNA of the CDR3 is TGTGCCAGTAGTATGGGAGGCGTCGGATTCGGTCAGCCCCAGCATTTT. Protein product: CASSMGGVGFGQPQHF.

The V and J genes are TRBV19 and TRBJ1-2; 7 bases are a match to TRBD1. V shed 8 bases and J 5 bases; nucleotides not matched to a gene: 14. Germline V gene data show CDR1 as LNHDA and CDR2 as SQIVND (reference sequence). CDR3 length: 15 amino acids. CDR3 sequence (DNA): TGTGCCAGTGTAAGTCGGACAGGAACGGGGTATGGCTACACCTTC. Protein sequence: CASVSRTGTGYGYTF.

The V call is TRBV19, the J call TRBJ2-2; TRBD2 is a possible D gene (7 bases). The CDR3 is 14 residues long. In germline, CDR1 is LNHDA, CDR2 SQIVND (reference sequence). With 3 bases removed from V and 5 bases from J, the gap between germline ends came to 10 bases. The CDR3, as DNA: TGTGCCAGTAGTATCGCGGGGGCGACCGGGGAGCTGTTTTTT. Translation: CASSIAGATGELFF.

This sequence joins TRBV27 and TRBJ2-7, with TRBD1 matching over 9 bases. The ends lost 5 bases at V and 2 bases at J; junction bases unmatched: 10. CDR3 size: 16 residues. CDR1 is MNHEY and CDR2 is SMNVEV in the germline V gene (reference sequence). The CDR3, as DNA: TGTGCCAGCAGTCCCTCACCGGGACAGGGCACCTACGAGCAGTACTTC. It specifies CASSPSPGQGTYEQYF.

The rearrangement uses TRBV10-3 and TRBJ1-2; D gene unclear. The germline V gene encodes CDR1 ENHRY and CDR2 SYGVKD. V gave up 1 base and J gave up 4 bases, with 10 bases separating them. The CDR3 sequence is 14 residues long. CDR3 protein: CAISEFGGVYGYTF. The CDR3 DNA sequence: TGTGCCATCAGTGAGTTCGGCGGAGTCTATGGCTACACCTTC.

The chain is built from TRBV5-4 and TRBJ2-7; TRBD2 is a possible D gene (5 bases). V was cut by 9 bases and J by 3 bases, with 10 bases left in between. This CDR3 comprises 11 residues. Per the germline V gene, CDR1 is SGHNT and CDR2 is YYREEE (reference sequence). The CDR3 reads CATRGNYEQYF. The CDR3 coding sequence is TGTGCCACCCGAGGGAACTACGAGCAGTACTTC.

V gene TRBV7-8 combines with J gene TRBJ1-1; 10 bases are a match to TRBD1. With V trimmed by 4 bases and J by 6 bases, 14 bases remained unmatched. The germline V gene encodes CDR1 SGHVS and CDR2 FQNEAQ. The CDR3 loop spans 17 amino acids. In DNA form, the CDR3 reads TGTGCCAGCAGCTCCGTGGGGGTTGGGACAGGGGAACCTGAAGCTTTCTTT. Residues: CASSSVGVGTGEPEAFF.

The V and J genes are TRBV4-1 and TRBJ2-3; TRBD2 matches at 7 bases. After removal of 5 bases from V and 0 bases from J, the junction contained 11 bases not matched to a gene. This CDR3 contains 17 residues. CDR1 is MGHRA and CDR2 is YSYEKL in the germline V gene. Written as DNA, the CDR3 is TGCGCCAGCAGCGATCACTTTAGCGGGTATAGCACAGATACGCAGTATTTT. Its protein product is CASSDHFSGYSTDTQYF.

The chain recombines TRBV14 with TRBJ2-1, with 10 bases matching TRBD1. Germline CDR1 SGHDN, CDR2 FVKESK. The CDR3 is 15 amino acids. V shed 2 bases, J shed 10 bases, and the junction held 8 bases outside the gene matches. The CDR3 loop reads CASSQKGQGLWEQFF. CDR3 coding DNA: TGTGCCAGCAGCCAAAAGGGACAGGGGTTGTGGGAGCAGTTCTTC.

The chain couples TRBV7-2 to TRBJ2-7; 9 bases are a match to TRBD2. From germline, CDR1 is SGHTA and CDR2 FQGNSA. V was clipped by 5 bases and J by 2 bases; unmatched bases: 10. The CDR3 consists of 16 residues. In DNA form, the CDR3 reads TGTGCCAGCAGCCTACTAGCGGGTGGGGGGGCCTACGAGCAGTACTTC. This sequence encodes CASSLLAGGGAYEQYF.

The genes are TRBV2 and TRBJ2-2; 8 bases fit TRBD2. In germline, CDR1 is SNHLY, CDR2 FYNNEI. The CDR3 contains 16 residues. Losses at the gene ends were 6 bases for V and 3 bases for J; bases not matched to a gene: 9. The CDR3 nucleotides are TGTGCCAGCAGAGGAACCGGGACTAGACACACCGGGGAGCTGTTTTTT. The encoded protein is CASRGTGTRHTGELFF.

CDR3 sequence: CASSGNREVHGEQYF. The CDR3, as DNA: TGTGCCAGCAGCGGAAACAGGGAAGTCCATGGCGAGCAGTACTTC. The chain joins TRBV5-6 to TRBJ2-7; tentative D call: TRBD1 (6 bases). This CDR3 spans 15 amino acids. CDR1 and CDR2 from the germline V gene are SGHDT and YYEEEE. With 4 bases removed from V and 6 bases from J, the gap between germline ends came to 20 bases.

This chain connects TRBV27 to TRBJ2-1; 10 bases match TRBD2. Per the germline V gene, CDR1 is MNHEY and CDR2 is SMNVEV (reference sequence). CDR3 length equals 14 residues. The J segment lost 5 bases and the V segment lost 10 bases, leaving 8 bases of the junction unmatched. CDR3 DNA: TGTGCCACCGCAAGCGGGAGGGTGAACAATGAGCAGTTCTTC. It codes for CATASGRVNNEQFF.

The V call is TRBV4-1, the J call TRBJ1-5; TRBD1 might be the D (6 bases). Germline V gene data show CDR1 as MGHRA and CDR2 as YSYEKL. The V end lost 1 base, the J end lost 6 bases, and 10 bases lay between the germline ends. The CDR3 has 14 amino acids. DNA of the CDR3: TGCGCCAGCAGCCAAGTACAGGGAAGTCAGCCCCAGCATTTT. Translated, it gives CASSQVQGSQPQHF.

V gene TRBV28 combines with J gene TRBJ1-2; 7 bases fit TRBD1. With 3 bases clipped from V and 1 base from J, the junction kept 5 bases outside the gene matches. Per the germline V gene, CDR1 is MDHEN and CDR2 is SYDVKM. This CDR3 spans 15 amino acids. CDR3 sequence (DNA): TGTGCCAGCAGTTTCGGTTGGGACAGTAACTATGGCTACACCTTC. This translates into CASSFGWDSNYGYTF.

This chain joins TRBV25-1 and TRBJ1-1; unclear D gene. The germline V gene encodes CDR1 MGHDK and CDR2 SYGVNS. The ends were cut back, 2 bases at V and 0 bases at J, with 10 bases in the middle. This CDR3 has 15 residues. CDR3 region: CASSELAGMNTEAFF. For the CDR3, the DNA is TGTGCCAGCAGTGAACTCGCAGGCATGAACACTGAAGCTTTCTTT.

This clone has just a few counts. The chain is built from TRBV4-3 and TRBJ2-1; weak D call: TRBD1 (6 bases). The V end was cut by 2 bases, the J end by 8 bases, with 16 bases between. CDR1 is LGHNA, CDR2 YSLEER, per germline. This CDR3 is built from 15 residues. As DNA, the CDR3 is TGCGCCAGCAGCCAATTTCCGGACAGTGTGGATGAGCAGTTCTTC. Protein: CASSQFPDSVDEQFF.

This clone was seen only once. The rearrangement uses TRBV19 and TRBJ2-3, with 9 bases aligning to TRBD2. Germline V gene lookup returns CDR1 LNHDA and CDR2 SQIVND (reference sequence). V trimming: 5 bases; J trimming: 5 bases; junction bases outside the gene matches: 8. The CDR3 spans 15 residues. The CDR3 is CASSWEREVGDTQYF. CDR3 coding DNA: TGTGCCAGTAGTTGGGAGCGGGAGGTGGGAGATACGCAGTATTTT.

This clone occurred many times. The chain couples TRBV9 to TRBJ2-5, with 7 bases matching TRBD2. The germline gives CDR1 SGDLS, CDR2 YYNGEE. Trimming removed 6 bases from V and 3 bases from J; junction bases left unmatched: 2. The CDR3 spans 12 residues. CDR3 protein: CASNRGEETQYF. CDR3 coding DNA: TGTGCCAGCAATCGGGGGGAAGAGACCCAGTACTTC. Full variable domain (missing parts from reference TRBV9 and TRBJ2-5): DSGVTQTPKHLITATGQRVTLRCSPRSGDLSVYWYQQSLDQGLQFLIQYYNGEERAKGNILERFSAQQFPDLHSELNLSSLELGDSALYFCASNRGEETQYFGPGTRLLVL.

The gene calls are TRBV6-6 and TRBJ1-2; the match to TRBD1 covers 9 bases. V lost 6 bases and J lost 6; bases outside the gene matches: 14. Germline V CDR1 and CDR2: MNHNY, SVGAGI (reference sequence). The CDR3 is 16 amino acids. DNA for the CDR3: TGTGCCAGCAGACTTCCCGGGACAGGGATGATCGATGGCTACACCTTC. Amino acid sequence: CASRLPGTGMIDGYTF.

This clone is medium-sized in the sample. In DNA, the CDR3 is TGTGCCAGCAGTGCGGCTAGCGGGTCCTACAATGAGCAGTTCTTC. Its translation: CASSAASGSYNEQFF. The rearrangement joins TRBV6-1 to TRBJ2-1; 8 bases align to TRBD2. This CDR3 is 15 amino acids long. V lost 4 bases to trimming and J lost 1 base; unmatched junction nucleotides: 3. Germline V gives CDR1 MNHNS, CDR2 SASEGT.

The rearrangement joins TRBV6-5 to TRBJ1-5, with D possibly TRBD1 on 6 matching bases. Per the germline V gene, CDR1 is MNHEY and CDR2 is SVGAGI. Trimming left V 4 bases short and J 4 bases short, with 11 bases between. The CDR3 totals 14 residues. The CDR3 region is CASSSTGKNQPQHF. CDR3 DNA: TGTGCCAGCAGTTCCACAGGGAAGAATCAGCCCCAGCATTTT.

The J gene is TRBJ1-2, the V gene TRBV7-9; 12 bases align to TRBD1. Germline V CDR1 and CDR2: SEHNR, FQNEAQ (reference sequence). CDR3 length equals 15 residues. The ends lost 0 bases at V and 6 bases at J; junction bases unmatched: 2. The CDR3 loop reads CASSLAGQGAHGYTF. CDR3 in DNA: TGTGCCAGCAGCTTAGCGGGACAGGGGGCACATGGCTACACCTTC.

The chain carries TRBV4-3 and TRBJ2-1; D gene uncertain. Germline V lookup: CDR1 LGHNA, CDR2 YSLEER. With 2 bases removed from V and 8 bases from J, the gap between germline ends came to 10 bases. The CDR3 loop spans 13 amino acids. CDR3 in DNA: TGCGCCAGCAGCCAATTTCAAGCGCATGAGCAGTTCTTC. Protein sequence: CASSQFQAHEQFF.

This chain links TRBV7-9 with TRBJ2-5, with a possible D match to TRBD2 (5 bases). The CDR3 has 14 amino acids. CDR1 and CDR2 (germline): SEHNR, FQNEAQ (reference sequence). Deletions cut 2 bases from V and 1 base from J, with 8 bases between. Here the CDR3 DNA reads TGTGCCAGCAGCTTACCGAGCGGCCAAGAGACCCAGTACTTC. Protein sequence: CASSLPSGQETQYF.

The V gene is TRBV6-1, the J gene TRBJ2-4, with 7 bases lining up with TRBD2. Per the germline V gene, CDR1 is MNHNS and CDR2 is SASEGT. Germline trimming cut 2 bases from V and 4 bases from J; bases unmatched to any gene: 2. This CDR3 region has 14 residues. CDR3 DNA: TGTGCCAGCAGTGAACGGGAGGATAAAAACATTCAGTACTTC. Amino acids: CASSEREDKNIQYF.